The clone carrying this T cell receptor (beta chain) has ten or more counts. Its antigen is as yet unknown. Germline V lookup: CDR1 SGHNT, CDR2 YENEEA. With 3 bases clipped from V and 4 bases from J, the junction kept 7 bases outside the gene matches. The CDR3 runs 15 residues. This specimen comes from a study of CD8 T cells in ankylosing spondylitis. As the method for making TCR beta libraries, quantitative 5'-RACE with molecular barcodes was used. Each CDR3 protein is one row after TCRdb ran MiXCR on the 5' RACE reads. The sample contains fewer than 650,000 distinct CDR3 sequences, roughly 12% of which appear only once. Regarding the study as a whole: The authors reported significant enrichment of disease-linked clones in matched ankylosing spondylitis synovial fluid. Made up of fewer than 10 highly homologous variants, a TCR beta motif appeared characteristic of ankylosing spondylitis blood. A CD8+ phenotype characterized the disease-linked clones, which were relatively rare in peripheral blood. In the blood and synovial fluid of reactive arthritis, some motif variants had been previously reported.

The TCR originated in a male donor with ankylosing spondylitis. This chain connects TRBV11-3 to TRBJ2-3, with TRBD1 matching 7 bases. The specimen sequenced was blood, either unsorted or a sorted T cell fraction (not recorded which). The CDR3 coding sequence is TGTGCCAGCAGCTTCGGGACAGCCCTTCCAGATACGCAGTATTTT. Amino acids: CASSFGTALPDTQYF.